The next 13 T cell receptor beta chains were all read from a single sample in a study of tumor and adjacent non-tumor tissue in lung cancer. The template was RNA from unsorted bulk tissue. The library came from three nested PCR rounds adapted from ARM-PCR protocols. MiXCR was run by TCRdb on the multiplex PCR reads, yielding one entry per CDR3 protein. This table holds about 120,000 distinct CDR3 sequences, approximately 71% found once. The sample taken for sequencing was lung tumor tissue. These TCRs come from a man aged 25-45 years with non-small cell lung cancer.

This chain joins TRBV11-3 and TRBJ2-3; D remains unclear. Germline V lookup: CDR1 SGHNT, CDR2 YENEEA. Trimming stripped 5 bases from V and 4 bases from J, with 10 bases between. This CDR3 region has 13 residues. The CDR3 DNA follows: TGTGCCAGCAGCATATCTCCCGCAGATACGCAGTATTTT. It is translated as CASSISPADTQYF.

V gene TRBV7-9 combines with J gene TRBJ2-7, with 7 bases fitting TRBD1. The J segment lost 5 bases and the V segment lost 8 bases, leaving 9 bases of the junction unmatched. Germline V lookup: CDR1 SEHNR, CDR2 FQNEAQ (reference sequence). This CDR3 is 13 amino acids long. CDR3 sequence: CASGGTVLDEQYF. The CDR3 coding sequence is TGTGCCAGCGGTGGGACAGTCCTTGACGAGCAGTACTTC.

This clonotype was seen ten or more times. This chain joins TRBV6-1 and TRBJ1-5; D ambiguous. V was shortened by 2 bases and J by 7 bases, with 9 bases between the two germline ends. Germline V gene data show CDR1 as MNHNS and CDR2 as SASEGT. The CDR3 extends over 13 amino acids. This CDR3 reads CASSEMGGQPQHF. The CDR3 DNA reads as TGTGCCAGCAGTGAAATGGGTGGCCAGCCCCAGCATTTT.

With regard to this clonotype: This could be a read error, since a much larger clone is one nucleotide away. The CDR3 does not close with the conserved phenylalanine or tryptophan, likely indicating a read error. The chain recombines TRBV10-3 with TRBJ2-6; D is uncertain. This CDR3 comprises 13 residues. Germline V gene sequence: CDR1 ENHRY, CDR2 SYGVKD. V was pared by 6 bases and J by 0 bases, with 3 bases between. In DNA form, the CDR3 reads TGTGCCATCAGGGACTCTGGGGCCAACGTCCTGACTTTA. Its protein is CAIRDSGANVLTL.

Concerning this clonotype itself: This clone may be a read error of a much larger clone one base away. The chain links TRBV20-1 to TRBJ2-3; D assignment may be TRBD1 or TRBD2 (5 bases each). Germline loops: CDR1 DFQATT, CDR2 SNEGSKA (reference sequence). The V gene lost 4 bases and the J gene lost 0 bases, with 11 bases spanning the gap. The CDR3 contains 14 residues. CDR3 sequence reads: CSAISGRSTDTQYF. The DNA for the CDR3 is TGCAGTGCTATATCGGGACGGAGCACAGATACGCAGTATTTT.

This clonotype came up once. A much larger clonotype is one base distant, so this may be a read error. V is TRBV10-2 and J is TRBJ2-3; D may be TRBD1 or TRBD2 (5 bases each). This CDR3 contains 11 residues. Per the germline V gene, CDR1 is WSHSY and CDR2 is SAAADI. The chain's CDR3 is CTSREGDTQYF. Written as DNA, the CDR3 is TGCACCAGCAGAGAGGGGGATACGCAGTATTTT.

Written as DNA, the CDR3 is TGTGCCAGCAGTACTATGGAGGCCCAGTACTTC. Its protein product is CASSTMEAQYF. V usage is TRBV11-2 and J usage is TRBJ2-5, with TRBD2 as a possible D gene (5 bases). Germline V gene sequence: CDR1 SGHAT, CDR2 FQNNGV. V was cut by 6 bases and J by 9 bases, with 11 bases left in between. The CDR3 is 11 amino acids.

The CDR3 nucleotides read TGTGCCAGCTGTCCACGGCAGGGGTTGAACGAGCAGTACTTC. It encodes CASCPRQGLNEQYF. This chain connects TRBV12-3 or TRBV12-4 to TRBJ2-7; TRBD1 might be the D (6 bases). CDR3 size: 14 residues. The V and J ends lost 8 bases and 5 bases respectively, with 19 bases between them.

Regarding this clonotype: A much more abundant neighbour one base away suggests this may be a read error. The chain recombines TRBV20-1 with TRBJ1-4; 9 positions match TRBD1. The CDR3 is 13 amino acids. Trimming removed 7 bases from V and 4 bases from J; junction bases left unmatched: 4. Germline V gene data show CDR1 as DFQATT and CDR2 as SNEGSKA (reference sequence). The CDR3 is CSGTTGGNEKLFF. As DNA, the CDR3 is TGCAGTGGCACGACAGGGGGTAATGAAAAACTGTTTTTT.

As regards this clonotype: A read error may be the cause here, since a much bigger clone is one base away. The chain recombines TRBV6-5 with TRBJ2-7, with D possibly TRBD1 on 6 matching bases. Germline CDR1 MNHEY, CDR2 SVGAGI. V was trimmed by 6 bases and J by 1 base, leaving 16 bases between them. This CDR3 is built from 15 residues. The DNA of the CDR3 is TGTGCCAGCAGCCCTGACAGGTACCCGTCCTACGAGCAGTACTTC. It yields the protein CASSPDRYPSYEQYF.

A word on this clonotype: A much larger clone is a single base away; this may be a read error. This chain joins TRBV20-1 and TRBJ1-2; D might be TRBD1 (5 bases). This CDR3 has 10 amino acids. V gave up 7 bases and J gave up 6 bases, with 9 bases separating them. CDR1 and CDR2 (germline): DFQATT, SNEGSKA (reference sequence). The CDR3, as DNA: TGCAGTGTTTCAGGGCATGGCTACACCTTC. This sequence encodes CSVSGHGYTF.

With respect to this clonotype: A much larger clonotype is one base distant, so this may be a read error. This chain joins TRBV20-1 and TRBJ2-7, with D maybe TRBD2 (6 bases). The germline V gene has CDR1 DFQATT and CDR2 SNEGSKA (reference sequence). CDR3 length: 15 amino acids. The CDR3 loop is CRARGRNGRSYEQYF. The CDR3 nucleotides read TGCAGAGCTAGAGGGAGGAACGGCCGCTCCTACGAGCAGTACTTC.

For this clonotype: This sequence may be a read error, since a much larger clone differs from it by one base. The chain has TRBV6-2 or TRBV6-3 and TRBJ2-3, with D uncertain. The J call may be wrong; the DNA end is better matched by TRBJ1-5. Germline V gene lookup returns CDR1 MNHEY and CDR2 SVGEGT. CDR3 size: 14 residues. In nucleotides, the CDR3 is TGTGCCAGCAGTTTACCTGGAGGGCAAGATACGCAGCATTTT. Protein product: CASSLPGGQDTQHF.